These 24 T cell receptor beta chains originate from one sample sequenced in a study of somatic mutations in cytotoxic T cells in rheumatoid arthritis. Assay used: immunoSEQ multiplex PCR; TCRdb lists only in-frame clones, some missing. The sample lists about 33,000 clones, roughly four fifths occurring once. Specimen: CD8+ T cells sorted from blood. All receptors come from a man in his forties or fifties in good health.

V and J are TRBV7-9 and TRBJ2-1; 7 nucleotides align to TRBD2. The junction had 9 bases not matched to a gene; V was cut back by 6 bases and J by 7 bases. The CDR3 spans 14 residues. CDR1 and CDR2 (germline): SEHNR, FQNEAQ (reference sequence). The CDR3 bases are TGTGCCAGCAGACTTGCCCCGCGGGGGAATGAGCAGTTCTTC. It encodes CASRLAPRGNEQFF. The full variable domain, its missing parts supplied by reference TRBV7-9 and TRBJ2-1, is DTGVSQNPRHKITKRGQNVTFRCDPISEHNRLYWYRQTLGQGPEFLTYFQNEAQLEKSRLLSDRFSAERPKGSFSTLEIQRTEQGDSAMYLCASRLAPRGNEQFFGPGTRLTVL.

The V and J genes are TRBV4-3 and TRBJ2-1; D uncertain. Looked up from germline, CDR1 is LGHNA and CDR2 is YSLEER. The CDR3 length is 16 residues. Trimming pared 1 base from V and 8 bases from J, leaving 18 bases between. The CDR3 reads CASSQGLGESGDEQFF. The DNA for the CDR3 is TGCGCCAGCAGCCAAGGCCTCGGCGAGTCGGGCGATGAGCAGTTCTTC.

This chain links TRBV27 with TRBJ2-7, with a tentative D call TRBD1 (6 bases). The CDR3 has 13 amino acids. CDR1 is MNHEY, CDR2 SMNVEV, per germline (reference sequence). V lost 3 bases to trimming and J lost 2 bases, with 8 bases between them. The CDR3 region has the DNA TGTGCCAGCAGTTTGTCAGGGGCCTACGAGCAGTACTTC. Translating gives CASSLSGAYEQYF.

This chain uses TRBV15 with TRBJ2-7; 8 bases line up with TRBD1. CDR3 length: 15 residues. The germline gives CDR1 LNHNV, CDR2 YYDKDF (reference sequence). J was trimmed by 1 base and V by 5 bases; bases with no gene match: 7. Written as DNA, the CDR3 is TGTGCCACCAGCGAGACCCGGGACAGGTCCTACGAGCAGTACTTC. Encoded protein: CATSETRDRSYEQYF.

The genes are TRBV28 and TRBJ1-5, with 7 nucleotides matching TRBD1. Per germline, CDR1 MDHEN and CDR2 SYDVKM. J gave up 7 bases and V 6 bases, and 12 bases lay outside the gene matches. The CDR3 contains 15 residues. The CDR3 DNA reads TGTGCCAGCAGCCGAACAGGGGAACGGGGCCAGCCCCAGCATTTT. Residues: CASSRTGERGQPQHF.

The J gene is TRBJ2-7, the V gene TRBV27, with TRBD2 identical over 8 bases. The germline V gene encodes CDR1 MNHEY and CDR2 SMNVEV (reference sequence). V lost 3 bases, J lost 3 bases, and 4 bases stayed unmatched. The length of the CDR3 is 14 residues. The CDR3 spells CASSFQAGVYEQYF. The CDR3 DNA sequence: TGTGCCAGCAGTTTCCAAGCGGGAGTCTACGAGCAGTACTTC.

The V and J genes are TRBV7-6 and TRBJ1-1, with a tentative D call TRBD1 (6 bases). The germline V gene encodes CDR1 SGHVS and CDR2 FNYEAQ. The CDR3 is made up of 14 amino acids. V was trimmed by 3 bases and J by 2 bases, leaving 10 bases between them. Written as DNA, the CDR3 is TGTGCCAGCAGCTTCCGGACAGACAACACTGAAGCTTTCTTT. Its translation: CASSFRTDNTEAFF.

The chain carries TRBV7-2 and TRBJ2-7, with 11 bases identical to TRBD1. The V gene end was trimmed by 5 bases and the J gene end by 5 bases; junction bases not matched to a gene: 8. Germline V gene lookup returns CDR1 SGHTA and CDR2 FQGNSA. The CDR3 covers 15 residues. For the CDR3, the DNA is TGTGCCAGCAGCGAAGGACAGGGGGCCGCCCACGAGCAGTACTTC. Translation: CASSEGQGAAHEQYF.

This chain joins TRBV5-6 and TRBJ2-7, with D hard to call. Germline loops: CDR1 SGHDT, CDR2 YYEEEE. V dropped 3 bases and J dropped 6 bases, with 13 bases sitting between them. The CDR3 sequence is 13 residues long. Here the CDR3 reads CASSWPYSAEQYF. DNA for the CDR3: TGTGCCAGCAGCTGGCCCTACAGCGCCGAGCAGTACTTC. The entire variable domain, with the rest obtained from reference TRBV5-6 and TRBJ2-7, is as follows: DAGVTQSPTHLIKTRGQQVTLRCSPKSGHDTVSWYQQALGQGPQFIFQYYEEEERQRGNFPDRFSGHQFPNYSSELNVNALLLGDSALYLCASSWPYSAEQYFGPGTRLTVT.

The V call is TRBV4-1, the J call TRBJ2-1, with no clear D. The CDR3 extends over 14 amino acids. Germline V gene lookup returns CDR1 MGHRA and CDR2 YSYEKL. V was cut by 4 bases and J by 6 bases, with 13 bases left in between. The CDR3 coding sequence is TGCGCCAGCAGCCGGTTGGAAGTATCCAATGAGCAGTTCTTC. Its protein product is CASSRLEVSNEQFF.

The CDR3 reads CASSEGETQYF. DNA for the CDR3: TGCGCCAGCAGTGAAGGGGAGACCCAGTACTTC. The J gene is TRBJ2-5, the V gene TRBV10-2, with D uncertain. This CDR3 has 11 residues. CDR1 WSHSY and CDR2 SAAADI come from the germline V gene. V was pared by 3 bases and J by 5 bases, with 4 bases between.

The chain recombines TRBV9 with TRBJ1-5; possible D gene TRBD1, 5 bases. Germline V gene lookup returns CDR1 SGDLS and CDR2 YYNGEE. The V end lost 0 bases, the J end lost 7 bases, and 11 bases lay between the germline ends. The CDR3 extends over 14 amino acids. The CDR3 is CASSVVGGEQPQHF. In nucleotides, the CDR3 is TGTGCCAGCAGCGTAGTGGGGGGGGAACAGCCCCAGCATTTT.

The rearrangement joins TRBV15 to TRBJ1-1; D unclear. CDR3 length: 13 residues. V was shortened by 5 bases and J by 0 bases, with 7 bases between the two germline ends. The germline V gene encodes CDR1 LNHNV and CDR2 YYDKDF (reference sequence). For the CDR3, the DNA is TGTGCCACCAGCGATCGGATGAACACTGAAGCTTTCTTT. Translation gives CATSDRMNTEAFF.

V and J are TRBV5-1 and TRBJ2-7; perhaps D is TRBD1 or TRBD2 (5 bases each). The CDR3 consists of 17 residues. CDR1 SGHRS and CDR2 YFSETQ come from the germline V gene. With 5 bases removed from V and 7 bases from J, the gap between germline ends came to 28 bases. DNA of the CDR3: TGCGCCAGCAGACCACCGGAGGACGGGACGGCAAGGTGGGAGCAGTACTTC. Protein sequence: CASRPPEDGTARWEQYF.

The rearrangement links TRBV29-1 to TRBJ2-3; TRBD2 matches 7 bases. In germline, CDR1 is SQVTM, CDR2 ANQGSEA. The CDR3 has 15 amino acids. V was pared by 2 bases and J by 4 bases, with 9 bases of the junction left unmatched. The CDR3, as DNA: TGCAGCGTTGAAATCTTGGCGGGAGTCTCAGATACGCAGTATTTT. Translating it yields CSVEILAGVSDTQYF.

This clone was detected only once. This chain joins TRBV5-4 and TRBJ2-1; either TRBD1 or TRBD2 may supply D (6 bases each). The CDR3 runs 15 residues. Germline CDR1 reads SGHNT; CDR2 reads YYREEE (reference sequence). The V end was cut by 3 bases, the J end by 8 bases, with 18 bases between. CDR3 protein: CASSWVAEGGHEQFF. The CDR3 DNA reads TGTGCCAGCAGCTGGGTAGCGGAGGGGGGCCATGAGCAGTTCTTC.

This clone was observed a handful of times. The V and J genes are TRBV7-9 and TRBJ2-7; tentatively, D is TRBD2 (5 bases). Germline V gene lookup returns CDR1 SEHNR and CDR2 FQNEAQ (reference sequence). V was cut by 1 base and J by 7 bases, with 17 bases left in between. The CDR3 covers 15 residues. CDR3 in amino acids: CASSLGGSGYGEQYF. CDR3 coding DNA: TGTGCCAGCAGCTTAGGAGGGAGTGGGTATGGTGAGCAGTACTTC.

The chain links TRBV5-6 to TRBJ1-1; no clear D. Germline V gene sequence: CDR1 SGHDT, CDR2 YYEEEE. The CDR3 sequence is 12 residues long. The V end lost 4 bases, the J end lost 7 bases, and 11 bases lay between the germline ends. CDR3 nucleotides: TGTGCCAGCAGCGTAGGGCCGAATGAAGCTTTCTTT. Translated, it gives CASSVGPNEAFF.

The chain carries TRBV6-1 and TRBJ2-3, with 14 bases that match TRBD2. Germline V gives CDR1 MNHNS, CDR2 SASEGT. This CDR3 is built from 20 residues. The V gene end was trimmed by 2 bases and the J gene end by 6 bases; junction bases not matched to a gene: 16. In nucleotides, the CDR3 is TGTGCCAGCAGTGAAAGTGCGGGACTAGCGGGAGAAACTTGGGGGGATACGCAGTATTTT. Encoded protein: CASSESAGLAGETWGDTQYF.

The chain joins TRBV5-4 to TRBJ2-2, with no clear D. Germline V lookup: CDR1 SGHNT, CDR2 YYREEE (reference sequence). This CDR3 comprises 12 residues. Trimming pared 2 bases from V and 7 bases from J, leaving 6 bases between. The CDR3 nucleotides read TGTGCCAGCAGCTTCGTCAGCGGGGAGCTGTTTTTT. Protein product: CASSFVSGELFF.

The gene calls are TRBV25-1 and TRBJ1-2; 10 nucleotides match TRBD1. This CDR3 is built from 14 residues. Looked up from germline, CDR1 is MGHDK and CDR2 is SYGVNS. The V and J ends lost 5 bases and 4 bases, in that order; junction bases with no gene match: 4. DNA for the CDR3: TGTGCCAGCAGTCCGACAGGGGGCGGCTATGGCTACACCTTC. It encodes CASSPTGGGYGYTF.

This clone was counted once. The rearrangement uses TRBV7-8 and TRBJ1-1; D gene unclear. V was cut by 2 bases and J by 8 bases, with 9 bases left in between. The CDR3 spans 12 residues. From germline, CDR1 is SGHVS and CDR2 FQNEAQ. This CDR3 reads CASSLPPREAFF. DNA of the CDR3: TGTGCCAGCAGCTTACCCCCCAGGGAAGCTTTCTTT. Full variable domain (rest looked up from reference TRBV7-8 and TRBJ1-1): GAGVSQSPRYKVAKRGQDVALRCDPISGHVSLFWYQQALGQGPEFLTYFQNEAQLDKSGLPSDRFFAERPEGSVSTLKIQRTQQEDSAVYLCASSLPPREAFFGQGTRLTVV.

CDR3 in amino acids: CASSQETLSSYEQYF. The DNA for the CDR3 is TGCGCCAGCAGCCAAGAGACGCTAAGCTCCTACGAGCAGTACTTC. The chain employs TRBV4-1 and TRBJ2-7; D uncertain. Per the germline V gene, CDR1 is MGHRA and CDR2 is YSYEKL. V lost 0 bases, J lost 0 bases, and 9 bases lay in between. The CDR3 sequence is 15 residues long.

Only one count was recorded for this clone. This sequence joins TRBV27 and TRBJ1-4, with TRBD1 identical over 8 bases. Looked up from germline, CDR1 is MNHEY and CDR2 is SMNVEV (reference sequence). V dropped 6 bases and J dropped 7; count of bases not matched to a gene: 10. The length of the CDR3 is 15 residues. The CDR3 DNA sequence: TGTGCCAGCAGACAAATTGGACAGGGTCGTGAAAAACTGTTTTTT. This translates into CASRQIGQGREKLFF.